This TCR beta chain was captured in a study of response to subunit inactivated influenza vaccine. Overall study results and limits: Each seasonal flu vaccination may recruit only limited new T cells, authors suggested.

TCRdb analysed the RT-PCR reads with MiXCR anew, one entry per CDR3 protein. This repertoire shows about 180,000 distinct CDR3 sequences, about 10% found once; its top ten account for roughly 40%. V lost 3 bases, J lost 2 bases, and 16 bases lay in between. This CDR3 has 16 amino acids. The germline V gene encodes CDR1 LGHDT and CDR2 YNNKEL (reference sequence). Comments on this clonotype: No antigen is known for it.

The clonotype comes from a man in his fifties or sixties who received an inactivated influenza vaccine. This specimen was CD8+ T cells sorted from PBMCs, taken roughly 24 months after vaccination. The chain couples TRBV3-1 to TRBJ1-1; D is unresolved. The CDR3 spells CASSQIYTTGNTEAFF. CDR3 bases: TGTGCCAGCAGCCAGATATATACCACGGGCAACACTGAAGCTTTCTTT.